The rows below give T cell receptor beta chains drawn from one sample of a study of chronic HIV infection and antiretroviral therapy. TCRdb re-called the 5' RACE reads with MiXCR, one entry per CDR3 protein. Of 40,000 to 50,000 distinct CDR3 sequences listed, about 20% are singletons. Sequences were obtained from peripheral blood. All receptors come from an adult who had HIV and had not received antiretroviral therapy, or was an uninfected healthy control (not recorded which). Each CDR3 is given with its conserved first and last residue. Each record gives: clone size, V gene, J gene, D gene, CDR3 protein, CDR3 DNA. D genes are given only for firm matches. Clone size is shown for a subset of rows, as once, few, many or a class of expanded clone.

many,TRBV27,TRBJ2-7,TRBD1,CASSLTGGAYEQYF,TGTGCCAGCAGTTTAACAGGGGGCGCCTACGAGCAGTACTTC
-,TRBV24-1,TRBJ1-2,TRBD1,CATSEGQGLFNYGYTF,TGTGCCACCAGTGAAGGACAGGGACTGTTTAACTATGGCTACACCTTC
few,TRBV10-2,TRBJ2-1,TRBD2,CASSELAGGYNEQFF,TGCGCCAGCAGTGAGTTGGCGGGAGGCTACAATGAGCAGTTCTTC
few,TRBV7-9,TRBJ1-6,-,CASSSTGVGALHF,TGTGCCAGCAGCTCTACGGGGGTAGGGGCGCTCCACTTT
few,TRBV6-5,TRBJ1-6,-,CASSYSNPLSSYNSPLHF,TGTGCCAGCAGTTACTCGAATCCATTAAGCTCCTATAATTCACCCCTCCACTTT
-,TRBV28,TRBJ2-7,-,CASRDTAYEQYF,TGTGCCAGCCGGGACACCGCCTACGAGCAGTACTTC
-,TRBV28,TRBJ2-1,TRBD2,CASSLSFGGSRYNEQFF,TGTGCCAGCAGTTTATCCTTCGGGGGGAGCAGATACAATGAGCAGTTCTTC
-,TRBV19,TRBJ2-7,-,CASSGTEPYEQYF,TGTGCCAGTAGTGGGACGGAGCCTTACGAGCAGTACTTC
few,TRBV4-1,TRBJ2-5,TRBD1,CASSLDRKETQYF,TGCGCCAGCAGCCTGGACAGGAAAGAGACCCAGTACTTC
few,TRBV5-1,TRBJ2-1,-,CASSLDLAYNEQFF,TGCGCCAGCAGCTTGGATTTGGCATACAATGAGCAGTTCTTC
many,TRBV6-2/TRBV6-3,TRBJ2-5,-,CASSYNQGPETQYF,TGTGCCAGCAGTTACAATCAGGGACCCGAGACCCAGTACTTC
few,TRBV4-2,TRBJ1-5,-,CASSQTAGSGYSNQPQHF,TGTGCCAGCAGCCAGACTGCGGGGAGCGGCTATAGCAATCAGCCCCAGCATTTT
-,TRBV28,TRBJ1-2,TRBD1,CASSPRGRGYGYTF,TGTGCCAGCAGTCCGAGGGGGCGCGGCTATGGCTACACCTTC
-,TRBV29-1,TRBJ2-3,-,CSVGSGPADTQYF,TGCAGCGTGGGGAGCGGCCCTGCAGATACGCAGTATTTT
-,TRBV28,TRBJ1-2,-,CASSQWKGYTF,TGTGCCAGCAGTCAATGGAAGGGCTACACCTTC
-,TRBV27,TRBJ1-6,-,CASSFAPYNSPLHF,TGTGCCAGCAGTTTCGCCCCCTATAATTCACCCCTCCACTTT
-,TRBV28,TRBJ2-3,-,CASSLAGRVTDTQYF,TGTGCCAGCAGTTTGGCGGGACGGGTCACAGATACGCAGTATTTT
-,TRBV4-1,TRBJ1-2,-,CASSLDTGQGPNYGYTF,TGCGCCAGCAGCCTAGACACAGGGCAAGGACCCAACTATGGCTACACCTTC
-,TRBV28,TRBJ2-1,TRBD2,CASSLFPSGRGNEQFF,TGTGCCAGCAGTTTATTCCCTAGCGGGAGGGGCAATGAGCAGTTCTTC
few,TRBV6-5,TRBJ2-1,TRBD2,CASGDYAGEQFF,TGTGCCAGCGGGGACTACGCTGGGGAGCAGTTCTTC
once,TRBV4-1,TRBJ2-5,-,CASSQWVGGEQTQYF,TGCGCCAGCAGCCAGTGGGTTGGGGGCGAACAGACCCAGTACTTC
few,TRBV19,TRBJ2-7,TRBD2,CASSIDSGLANSYEQYF,TGTGCCAGTAGTATAGATAGTGGACTAGCGAACTCCTACGAGCAGTACTTC
-,TRBV4-1,TRBJ2-1,TRBD2,CASSHLAGASGVYNEQFF,TGCGCCAGCAGCCACCTAGCCGGCGCTAGCGGAGTTTACAATGAGCAGTTCTTC
-,TRBV5-4,TRBJ2-3,TRBD2,CASSLSGRAGADTQYF,TGTGCCAGCAGCTTGAGCGGGAGGGCCGGGGCAGATACGCAGTATTTT
few,TRBV28,TRBJ2-7,-,CASSLDYFSSYEQYF,TGTGCCAGCAGTTTAGACTACTTTAGCTCCTACGAGCAGTACTTC
few,TRBV25-1,TRBJ2-5,-,CASSEEEYQETQYF,TGTGCCAGCAGTGAAGAGGAGTACCAAGAGACCCAGTACTTC
few,TRBV6-1,TRBJ2-1,TRBD2,CASTRTSGPSSYNEQFF,TGTGCCAGCACCCGGACTAGCGGGCCAAGCTCCTACAATGAGCAGTTCTTC
few,TRBV28,TRBJ2-1,TRBD2,CASSLGPGLAIYNEQFF,TGTGCCAGCAGTTTGGGACCGGGACTAGCAATCTACAATGAGCAGTTCTTC
-,TRBV2,TRBJ2-3,-,CASSGPQPDTQYF,TGTGCCAGCAGTGGCCCCCAACCCGATACGCAGTATTTT
few,TRBV12-3/TRBV12-4,TRBJ2-7,TRBD1,CASSRGQGVTYEQYF,TGTGCCAGCAGTCGGGGACAGGGTGTCACCTACGAGCAGTACTTC
-,TRBV6-5,TRBJ1-1,-,CASTPFTGGPNTEAFF,TGTGCCAGCACCCCCTTCACGGGGGGGCCGAACACTGAAGCTTTCTTT
-,TRBV5-1,TRBJ2-1,-,CASSLAARANEQFF,TGCGCCAGCAGCTTGGCGGCGCGTGCCAATGAGCAGTTCTTC
few,TRBV9,TRBJ2-2,-,CASSTRGDTGELFF,TGTGCCAGCAGCACCAGGGGAGACACCGGGGAGCTGTTTTTT
few,TRBV5-4,TRBJ2-1,TRBD2,CANSLGLAGRDEQFF,TGTGCCAACAGCCTAGGACTAGCGGGCAGGGATGAGCAGTTCTTC
-,TRBV5-1,TRBJ2-7,TRBD1,CASSLGQGAGYEQYF,TGCGCCAGCAGCTTGGGACAGGGGGCAGGGTACGAGCAGTACTTC
-,TRBV30,TRBJ1-2,-,CAWSVLSVSRGTF,TGTGCCTGGAGTGTACTTTCAGTCTCCCGCGGAACCTTC
many,TRBV28,TRBJ2-7,TRBD2,CASSSPGLAYEQYF,TGTGCCAGCAGTTCGCCCGGACTAGCCTACGAGCAGTACTTC
few,TRBV28,TRBJ1-2,-,CATTTGPFYGYTF,TGTGCCACCACCACCGGGCCGTTTTATGGCTACACCTTC
few,TRBV29-1,TRBJ2-3,-,CSTRTDGTDTQYF,TGCAGCACCAGGACGGATGGCACAGATACGCAGTATTTT
few,TRBV11-2,TRBJ2-2,TRBD2,CASTVAPGASGRTGELFF,TGTGCCAGCACCGTAGCACCTGGGGCTAGCGGGAGAACCGGGGAGCTGTTTTTT
few,TRBV28,TRBJ2-7,-,CASSLLLGGAPYEQYF,TGTGCCAGCAGCCTGTTATTGGGGGGAGCCCCCTACGAGCAGTACTTC
-,TRBV7-6,TRBJ1-5,-,CASSLGLRQPQHF,TGTGCCAGCAGCTTGGGGCTGAGGCAGCCCCAGCATTTT
few,TRBV4-2,TRBJ2-5,-,CASSVRLVQETQYF,TGTGCCAGCAGCGTAAGACTAGTCCAAGAGACCCAGTACTTC
-,TRBV3-1,TRBJ2-7,-,CASSQDLARGNEQYF,TGTGCCAGCAGCCAAGATCTTGCAAGAGGGAACGAGCAGTACTTC
few,TRBV29-1,TRBJ2-2,TRBD1,CSVGLGQANTGELFF,TGCAGCGTTGGACTCGGACAGGCTAACACCGGGGAGCTGTTTTTT
-,TRBV10-2,TRBJ1-5,-,CASSTGSNQPQHF,TGCGCCAGCAGTACCGGGAGCAATCAGCCCCAGCATTTT
-,TRBV3-1,TRBJ2-5,-,CASSLRGTGGSGETQYF,TGTGCCAGCAGCCTAAGGGGGACGGGAGGTAGTGGAGAGACCCAGTACTTC
-,TRBV2,TRBJ2-7,-,CASSEGAGNEQYF,TGTGCCAGCAGTGAGGGGGCAGGGAACGAGCAGTACTTC
medium-sized,TRBV28,TRBJ1-1,TRBD1,CASSDTGVPNTEAFF,TGTGCCAGCAGTGATACAGGGGTACCCAACACTGAAGCTTTCTTT
few,TRBV28,TRBJ2-3,TRBD2,CASSPGLASTDTQYF,TGTGCCAGCAGTCCCGGACTAGCTAGCACAGATACGCAGTATTTT
-,TRBV28,TRBJ2-7,-,CASSPPPTYEQYF,TGTGCCAGCAGTCCCCCCCCGACCTACGAGCAGTACTTC
-,TRBV20-1,TRBJ1-4,-,CSARDMAEFNEKLFF,TGCAGTGCTAGAGATATGGCGGAGTTTAATGAAAAACTGTTTTTT
many,TRBV2,TRBJ2-1,-,CARGGLYNEQFF,TGTGCCAGAGGAGGACTTTACAATGAGCAGTTCTTC
-,TRBV2,TRBJ2-3,-,CASSETGLSTDTQYF,TGTGCCAGCAGTGAAACAGGGCTTAGCACAGATACGCAGTATTTT
-,TRBV25-1,TRBJ2-5,-,CASSEQRTPQETQYF,TGTGCCAGCAGTGAGCAGCGGACGCCACAAGAGACCCAGTACTTC
-,TRBV7-2,TRBJ2-1,-,CASSLRAESYNEQFF,TGTGCCAGCAGCTTACGCGCTGAATCCTACAATGAGCAGTTCTTC
few,TRBV19,TRBJ1-5,-,CASSNLVNQPQHF,TGTGCCAGTAGTAACCTCGTCAATCAGCCCCAGCATTTT
-,TRBV4-1,TRBJ2-2,TRBD2,CASSQAGLAGGGTGELFF,TGCGCCAGCAGCCAAGCCGGGCTAGCGGGAGGGGGTACCGGGGAGCTGTTTTTT
-,TRBV28,TRBJ1-3,-,CASSSPGFSGNTIYF,TGTGCCAGCAGTTCCCCAGGTTTCTCTGGAAACACCATATATTTT